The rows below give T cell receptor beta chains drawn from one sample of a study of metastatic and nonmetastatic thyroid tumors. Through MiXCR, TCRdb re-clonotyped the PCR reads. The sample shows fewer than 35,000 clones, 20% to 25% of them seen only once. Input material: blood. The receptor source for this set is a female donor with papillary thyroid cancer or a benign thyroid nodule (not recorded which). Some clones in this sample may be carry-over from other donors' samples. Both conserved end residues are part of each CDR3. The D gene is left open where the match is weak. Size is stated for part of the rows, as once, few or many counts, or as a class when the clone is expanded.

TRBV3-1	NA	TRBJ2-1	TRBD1	CASSKPDRGNEQLF	TGTGCCAGCAGCAAGCCTGACAGGGGAAATGAGCAGCTCTTC
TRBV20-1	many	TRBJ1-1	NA	CSAPWADAENTEAFF	TGCAGTGCTCCTTGGGCCGACGCCGAGAACACTGAAGCTTTCTTT
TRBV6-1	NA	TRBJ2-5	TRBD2	CACSEYTLAGAKQETQYF	TGTGCCTGCAGTGAATATACGCTAGCGGGAGCAAAACAAGAGACCCAGTACTTC
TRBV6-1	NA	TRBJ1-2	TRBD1	CASSEEGAGGYTF	TGTGCCAGCAGTGAGGAGGGGGCAGGAGGCTACACCTTC
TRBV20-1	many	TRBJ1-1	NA	CSARDPQGYTEAFF	TGCAGTGCTAGAGACCCCCAGGGTTATACTGAAGCTTTCTTT
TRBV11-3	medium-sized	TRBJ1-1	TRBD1	CASSLIPGQGARGAEAFF	TGTGCCAGCAGCTTAATCCCAGGGCAGGGGGCTAGGGGGGCTGAAGCTTTCTTT
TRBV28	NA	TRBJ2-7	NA	CASSFLHGTGEQSF	TGTGCCAGCAGTTTTCTCCATGGAACGGGGGAGCAGTCCTTC
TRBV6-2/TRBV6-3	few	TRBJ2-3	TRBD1	CASSYFPGGGCTQYF	TGTGCCAGCAGTTACTTCCCAGGGGGCGGGTGTACACAGTATTTT
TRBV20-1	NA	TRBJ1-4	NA	CSATRDSATNEKLFF	TGCAGTGCTACCCGGGACTCTGCAACTAATGAAAAACTGTTTTTT
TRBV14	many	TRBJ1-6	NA	CASSRGWSSPLHF	TGTGCCAGCAGCCGGGGTTGGTCTTCACCCCTCCACTTT
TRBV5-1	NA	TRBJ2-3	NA	CASSLGPSDTQYF	TGCGCCAGCAGCTTGGGACCCTCAGATACGCAGTATTTT
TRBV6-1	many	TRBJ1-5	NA	CASRQGRQPQHF	TGTGCCAGCAGGCAGGGTCGCCAGCCCCAGCATTTT
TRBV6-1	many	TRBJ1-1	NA	CASTPKANTEAFF	TGTGCCAGCACCCCAAAGGCGAACACTGAAGCTTTCTTT
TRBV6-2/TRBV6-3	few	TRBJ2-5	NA	CASAEQAQETQYF	TGTGCCAGCGCCGAACAGGCCCAAGAGACCCAGTACTTC
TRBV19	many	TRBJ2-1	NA	CASSIGTGEVNEQFF	TGTGCCAGTAGTATAGGCACAGGGGAGGTCAATGAGCAGTTCTTC
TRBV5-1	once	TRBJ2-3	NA	CASTVGGLITDTQYF	TGCGCCAGCACGGTAGGGGGGCTTATCACAGATACGCAGTATTTC
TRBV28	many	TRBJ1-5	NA	CASRPFGGTWPQHF	TGTGCCAGCAGGCCATTTGGGGGTACTTGGCCCCAGCATTTT
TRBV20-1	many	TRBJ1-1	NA	CSASEDRENTEAFF	TGCAGTGCTAGCGAGGACAGAGAAAACACTGAAGCTTTCTTT
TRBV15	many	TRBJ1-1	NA	CATSRDWGREGDTEAFF	TGTGCCACCAGCAGAGATTGGGGAAGGGAAGGGGACACTGAAGCTTTCTTT
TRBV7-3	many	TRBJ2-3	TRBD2	CASSLIWKWNGRTSTDTQYF	TGTGCCAGCAGCTTAATTTGGAAGTGGAACGGGAGGACGAGCACAGATACGCAGTATTTT
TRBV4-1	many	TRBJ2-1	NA	CASSQDTFSSYNEQFF	TGCGCCAGCAGCCAAGATACATTCAGCTCCTACAATGAGCAGTTCTTC
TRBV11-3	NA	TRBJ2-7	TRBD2	CASSLGVAGYEQYF	TGTGCCAGCAGCTTAGGTGTAGCGGGATACGAGCAGTACTTC
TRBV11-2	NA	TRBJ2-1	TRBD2	CASSPTGTSAHGQFF	TGTGCCAGCAGCCCAACCGGGACTAGCGCCCATGGGCAGTTCTTC
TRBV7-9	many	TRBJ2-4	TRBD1	CASSLGGTGVIQYF	TGTGCCAGCAGCTTAGGTGGGACAGGGGTCATTCAGTACTTC
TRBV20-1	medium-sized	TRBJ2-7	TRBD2	CSASMASGYEQYF	TGCAGTGCTAGTATGGCTAGCGGGTACGAGCAGTACTTC
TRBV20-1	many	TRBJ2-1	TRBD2	CSVSGGGKTSSYNEQFF	TGCAGTGTCTCGGGGGGGGGAAAGACGAGCTCCTACAATGAGCAGTTCTTC
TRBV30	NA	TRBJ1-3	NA	CAWSVQAITGNTIYF	TGTGCCTGGAGTGTCCAGGCCATAACTGGAAACACCATATATTTT
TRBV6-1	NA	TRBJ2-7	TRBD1	CASEDRGRAGSFYEQYF	TGTGCCAGCGAAGACAGGGGGCGAGCGGGAAGTTTCTACGAGCAGTACTTC
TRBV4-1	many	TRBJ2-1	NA	CASSHWNEQFF	TGCGCCAGCAGCCATTGGAATGAGCAGTTCTTC
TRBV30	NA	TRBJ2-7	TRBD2	CAARGRGDHEQYF	TGTGCCGCGCGAGGGAGGGGTGATCACGAGCAGTACTTC
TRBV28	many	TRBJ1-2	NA	CASSQGGILNYGYTF	TGTGCCAGCAGTCAAGGGGGGATCTTGAACTATGGCTACACCTTC
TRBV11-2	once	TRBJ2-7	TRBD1	CASSLGYRGLPLAPQEQYF	TGTGCCAGCAGCTTAGGGTACAGGGGCTTACCCCTGGCCCCGCAAGAGCAGTACTTC
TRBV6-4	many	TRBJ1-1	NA	CASRGREHTEAFF	TGTGCCAGCAGAGGGAGGGAGCACACTGAAGCTTTCTTT
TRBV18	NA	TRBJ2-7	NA	CASSAGAGAEQYF	TGTGCCAGCTCCGCGGGGGCTGGCGCCGAGCAGTACTTC
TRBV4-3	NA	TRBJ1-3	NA	CASSQVTGGNTIYF	TGCGCCAGCAGCCAGGTGACTGGTGGAAACACAATATATTTT
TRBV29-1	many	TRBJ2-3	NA	CSAAGLVVGPPSTDTQYF	TGCAGCGCGGCCGGTTTAGTGGTGGGTCCTCCCTCCACAGATACGCAGTATTTT
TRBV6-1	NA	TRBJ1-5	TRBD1	CASSEGQGFIQPQLF	TGTGCGAGCAGTGAAGGACAGGGGTTTATTCAGCCCCAGCTTTTT
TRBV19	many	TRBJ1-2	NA	CASSTAGFGYGYTF	TGTGCCAGTAGTACCGCAGGGTTTGGCTATGGCTACACCTTC
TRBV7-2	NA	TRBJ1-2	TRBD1	CASSLSGTGGLVYGYTF	TGTGCCAGCAGCTTAAGCGGGACAGGGGGCCTAGTCTATGGCTACACCTTC
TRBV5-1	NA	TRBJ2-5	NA	CASSLALRDDKETQYF	TGCGCCAGCAGCTTGGCCCTACGGGACGACAAAGAGACCCAGTACTTC
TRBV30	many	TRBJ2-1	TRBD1	CASGQGGILQGEQFF	TGTGCCTCGGGACAGGGAGGGATTCTACAGGGTGAGCAGTTCTTC
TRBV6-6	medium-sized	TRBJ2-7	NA	CASSYSLGSHEQYF	TGTGCCAGCAGTTACTCTCTGGGAAGCCACGAGCAGTACTTC
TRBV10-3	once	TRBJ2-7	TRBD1	CAIMDGTGVGNEQYF	TGTGCCATCATGGACGGGACAGGGGTCGGGAACGAGCAGTACTTC
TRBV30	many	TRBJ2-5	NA	CAWSARGKETQYF	TGTGCCTGGAGTGCTCGAGGGAAAGAGACCCAGTACTTC
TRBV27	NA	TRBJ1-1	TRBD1	CASRYQGDGGNTEAFF	TGTGCCAGCAGGTACCAGGGGGACGGGGGTAACACTGAAGCTTTCTTT
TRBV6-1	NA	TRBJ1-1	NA	CASGRKEKAEAFF	TGTGCCAGCGGACGGAAAGAAAAAGCTGAAGCTTTCTTT